This T cell receptor (beta chain) comes out of a study of blood T cell repertoires in COVID-19. Study-level information: COVID-19 samples collected from the United States, Italy and Spain covered acute and convalescent phases.

This CDR3 region has 14 residues. From germline, CDR1 is SGHVS and CDR2 FNYEAQ. After removal of 8 bases from V and 0 bases from J, the junction contained 6 bases not matched to a gene. Only in-frame clones appear in the TCRdb table, and some are missing; sequencing was by immunoSEQ multiplex PCR. Here the sample spans over 150,000 clones, roughly 80% being singletons. This clone occurred once. Everyone who took part was 18 to 89 years old, and they came from 20 to 25 US areas. Grouping used clinical history reported by participants in a survey and questionnaire. Two negative PCRs, clearance, or symptom resolution were required of recovered Cohort 3 donors.

Material: PBMCs or T cells enriched from blood (not recorded which). The J gene is TRBJ2-7, the V gene TRBV7-6; 8 positions match TRBD2. The clonotype comes from a man between 45 and 60 years old who had recovered from COVID-19. In DNA form, the CDR3 reads TGTGCCAGCCAAACCGGGACTAGCTCCTACGAGCAGTACTTC. It is translated as CASQTGTSSYEQYF.